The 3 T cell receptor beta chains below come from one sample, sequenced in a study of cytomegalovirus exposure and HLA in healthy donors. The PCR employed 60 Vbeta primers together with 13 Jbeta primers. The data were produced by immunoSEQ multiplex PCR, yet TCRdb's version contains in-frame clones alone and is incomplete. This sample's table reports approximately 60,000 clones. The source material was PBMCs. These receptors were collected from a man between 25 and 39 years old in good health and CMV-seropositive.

CDR3 sequence reads: CASSFLAGWGETQYF. CDR3 DNA sequence: TGTGCCAGCAGTTTTCTAGCGGGATGGGGGGAGACCCAGTACTTC. The rearrangement uses TRBV28 and TRBJ2-5, with 9 bases identical to TRBD2. This CDR3 spans 15 amino acids. Germline lookup yields CDR1 MDHEN and CDR2 SYDVKM. J lost 5 bases, V lost 3 bases, and 7 bases had no gene match.

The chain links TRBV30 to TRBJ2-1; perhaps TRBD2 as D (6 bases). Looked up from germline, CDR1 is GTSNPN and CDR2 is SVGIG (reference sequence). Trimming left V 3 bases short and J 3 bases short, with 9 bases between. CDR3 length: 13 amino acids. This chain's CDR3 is CAWRAGGYNEQFF. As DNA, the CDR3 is TGTGCCTGGAGAGCCGGGGGCTACAATGAGCAGTTCTTC. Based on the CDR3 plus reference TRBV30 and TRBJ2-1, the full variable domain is SQTIHQWPATLVQPVGSPLSLECTVEGTSNPNLYWYRQAAGRGLQLLFYSVGIGQISSEVPQNLSASRPQDRQFILSSKKLLLSDSGFYLCAWRAGGYNEQFFGPGTRLTVL.

The CDR3 reads CASSSGDRAALGGELFF. The CDR3 nucleotides read TGTGCCAGCAGTTCTGGGGACAGGGCCGCCCTTGGCGGGGAGCTGTTTTTT. The V and J genes are TRBV27 and TRBJ2-2; TRBD1 agrees at 9 bases. This CDR3 spans 17 amino acids. The V gene end was trimmed by 4 bases and the J gene end by 7 bases; junction bases not matched to a gene: 13. CDR1 is MNHEY, CDR2 SMNVEV, per germline (reference sequence).